This TCR beta chain is from a study of cytomegalovirus exposure and HLA in healthy donors. Study findings and constraints: On later analysis, the bulk of CMV-associated TCR beta chains appeared to be HLA-restricted. TCR beta chains associated with HLA were, in a later analysis, more clonally expanded than equally common others.

PCR involved 60 Vbeta and 13 Jbeta primers. Sequencing used immunoSEQ multiplex PCR; TCRdb keeps in-frame clones, though not all of them. The table includes fewer than 350,000 clones, over 85% detected once. The CDR3 spans 12 residues. The V and J ends lost 7 bases and 13 bases respectively, with 14 bases between them. CDR1 MNHNS and CDR2 SASEGT come from the germline V gene. Remarks on this clone: The target antigen is unknown. Other DNA sequences in this specimen translate into the identical CDR3.

The source material was PBMCs. The chain uses TRBV6-1 and TRBJ1-6, with a tentative D call TRBD1 (6 bases). The source is a woman aged 18-29 years in good health and CMV-seronegative. The CDR3 DNA sequence: TGTGCCAGCACTATAAGGGGGTCCCCCCTCCACTTT. Translation gives CASTIRGSPLHF.